What follows is one T cell receptor (beta chain) and its context. This CDR3 comprises 18 residues. Losses at the gene ends were 1 base for V and 3 bases for J; bases not matched to a gene: 10. Germline V gene lookup returns CDR1 MGHRA and CDR2 YSYEKL. The sample comes from a study of tissue T cells after allogeneic stem cell transplantation. Method: immunoSEQ multiplex PCR; TCRdb's copy keeps in-frame clones and lacks some. The data show under 1,000 clones, 43% seen once. GI sites, liver, skin and spleen were taken after median 9.75 post-mortem hours. The chain links TRBV4-1 to TRBJ1-3; 9 bases are shared with TRBD1. This receptor was obtained from a female patient between 40 and 75 years old with steroid-refractory graft-versus-host disease after an allogeneic stem cell transplant. These T cells may partly come from the graft donor. The source material was ileal tissue, sampled at autopsy. CDR3 amino acids: CASSQAVRTGVVGNTIYF. The CDR3 DNA is TGCGCCAGCAGCCAAGCAGTTAGGACAGGGGTAGTTGGAAACACCATATATTTT.